The rows below give T cell receptor beta chains drawn from one sample of a study of shared clonotypes between healthy human individuals. Method: immunoSEQ multiplex PCR; TCRdb's copy keeps in-frame clones and lacks some. The table lists about 820,000 clones, nearly 95% of them singletons. The sample taken for sequencing was naive CD8+ T cells sorted from blood. Receptors originate from a young man in good health. CDR3s include the opening cysteine and the closing phenylalanine or tryptophan. The order of the fields is V gene, D gene, clone size, J gene, CDR3 DNA, CDR3 protein. A D gene is named only where the DNA matches it firmly. Not all rows give a size; the values are once, few, many and, for expanded clones, a class.

>TRBV5-6|-|-|TRBJ1-2
TGTGCCAGCAGCTTCTGGAATAACTATGGCTACACCTTC
CASSFWNNYGYTF
>TRBV9|TRBD2|-|TRBJ2-7
TGTGCCAGCAGCGCGGAAATGACTAGCGGGAGCGAGCAGTACTTC
CASSAEMTSGSEQYF
>TRBV28|-|-|TRBJ2-7
TGTGCCAGCAGGGAGGCAGGGGTCCACGAGCAGTACTTC
CASREAGVHEQYF
>TRBV19|-|-|TRBJ2-1
TGTGCCAGTAGTATTGGGTGGGAGGAATACAATGAGCAGTTCTTC
CASSIGWEEYNEQFF
>TRBV6-5|-|once|TRBJ1-3
TGTGCCAGCAGAACGGGCGGGATCAACACCATATATTTT
CASRTGGINTIYF
>TRBV27|-|-|TRBJ1-2
TGTGCCAGCAGTTCAAACACAGGGTACAATGGCTACACCTTC
CASSSNTGYNGYTF
>TRBV18|-|once|TRBJ2-7
TGTGCCAGCTCCCTTGACCTCTCTACAGGGCGGTTGGACAACGAGCAGTACTTC
CASSLDLSTGRLDNEQYF
>TRBV7-6|-|few|TRBJ2-1
TGTGCCAGCAGCTTATTTAGCGTCGGGTTGAATGAGCAGTTCTTC
CASSLFSVGLNEQFF
>TRBV6-5|TRBD1|-|TRBJ2-5
TGTGCCAGCAGACACCGGGACAGGGAACAAGAGACCCAGTACTTC
CASRHRDREQETQYF
>TRBV27|-|-|TRBJ1-5
TGTGCCAGCAGACCAGGACACCCAAATCAGCCCCAGCATTTT
CASRPGHPNQPQHF
>TRBV7-9|-|-|TRBJ1-1
TGTGCCAGCAGCTTAGGTACCCTAGGCAGGCCTATGAACACTGAAGCTTTCTTT
CASSLGTLGRPMNTEAFF
>TRBV27|-|-|TRBJ1-1
TGTGCCAGCAGTTTAGGGGGGAGAGCTTTCTTT
CASSLGGRAFF
>TRBV7-9|-|-|TRBJ2-7
TGTGCCAGCAGCGCGACAGACGAGCAGTACTTC
CASSATDEQYF
>TRBV28|TRBD2|-|TRBJ2-7
TGTGCCAGCAGTTTAGGGAGGGGGACTAGCGGTTACGAGCAGTACTTC
CASSLGRGTSGYEQYF
>TRBV5-4|-|few|TRBJ1-1
TGTGCCAGCAGCTTGGTCGGGTCCAGTGAAGCTTTCTTT
CASSLVGSSEAFF
>TRBV11-3|-|-|TRBJ2-7
TGTGCCAGCAGCTTAGGAGCGGGTTCATCCTACGAGCAGTACTTC
CASSLGAGSSYEQYF
>TRBV6-5|-|-|TRBJ2-2
TGTGCCAGCAGTTTACACCACACCGGGGAGCTGTTTTTT
CASSLHHTGELFF
>TRBV6-1|TRBD2|-|TRBJ2-1
TGTGCCAGCAGTGAGACCGGGACTAGCGGGATGTATGAGCAGTTCTTC
CASSETGTSGMYEQFF
>TRBV5-5|-|-|TRBJ2-7
TGTGCCAGCAGCTTAGGACGGAACTCCTACGAGCAGTACTTC
CASSLGRNSYEQYF
>TRBV15|-|-|TRBJ2-2
TGTGCCACCAGCAGAGGGAGGGGACTCGGGGAGCTGTTTTTT
CATSRGRGLGELFF
>TRBV19|-|-|TRBJ2-7
TGTGCCAGTAGCCTCGGCCGGGACTACGAGCAGTACTTC
CASSLGRDYEQYF
>TRBV27|TRBD2|-|TRBJ2-3
TGTGCCAGCAGTTTGGTCCCCTCGCGGGAGGTAGATACGCAGTATTTT
CASSLVPSREVDTQYF
>TRBV27|-|-|TRBJ1-4
TGTGCCAGCAGTTCTCCCGGGACGAGTGAAAAACTGTTTTTT
CASSSPGTSEKLFF
>TRBV27|-|-|TRBJ2-2
TGTGCCAGCAGTTTCTGGGGAACTCGTGACACCGGGGAGCTGTTTTTT
CASSFWGTRDTGELFF
>TRBV6-1|-|-|TRBJ2-5
TGTGCCAGCAGTGAAACGGGGACAATGGGCCAGTACTTC
CASSETGTMGQYF
>TRBV18|-|-|TRBJ2-1
TGTGCCAGCTCACAATCCGGGGCCCCCCGAGACCCATCTGGCCATGAGCAGTTCTTC
CASSQSGAPRDPSGHEQFF
>TRBV6-1|-|-|TRBJ2-2
TGTGCCAGCAGTGAATGGGCGGGACTTGACGGGGAGCTGTTTTTT
CASSEWAGLDGELFF
>TRBV7-6|TRBD2|-|TRBJ2-1
TGTGCCAGCAGCCGACTAGCGGGCGTTAATGAGCAGTTCTTC
CASSRLAGVNEQFF
>TRBV28|-|few|TRBJ2-1
TGTGCCAGCAGGTTAAGTGGGGATGAGCAGTTCTTC
CASRLSGDEQFF
>TRBV2|TRBD2|-|TRBJ2-7
TGTGCCAGCAGTTATTTGACTAGCGGACCCTCCGAGCAGTACTTC
CASSYLTSGPSEQYF
>TRBV5-1|-|-|TRBJ1-1
TGCGCCAGCAGCTTGGCCAGGGGCCACACTGAAGCTTTCTTT
CASSLARGHTEAFF
>TRBV2|-|-|TRBJ2-1
TGTGCCAGCAGGGGAGACCCCAGGCGGGAGTTCTTC
CASRGDPRREFF
>TRBV6-6|-|-|TRBJ1-2
TGTGCCAGCAGAACAGAAAGCGACTACACCTTC
CASRTESDYTF
>TRBV5-1|-|-|TRBJ1-1
TGCGCCAGCAGCTTTTCGGATATGAACACTGAAGCTTTCTTT
CASSFSDMNTEAFF